The clone carrying this T cell receptor beta chain was counted many times. What it binds is not known. These data originate in a study of T cell repertoires in cytomegalovirus infection. The overall study: Public TCR beta signatures provided an indication of both CMV infection and a matching HLA type. Study results and caveats: Totalled public TCR beta family frequency picked out people who carried CMV plus the relevant HLA. HLA-C-restricted CMV clonotypes gave the most frequent clonotype in two of eight donors.

Germline V gives CDR1 MNHNS, CDR2 SASEGT. The CDR3 loop spans 15 amino acids. V lost 8 bases to trimming and J lost 2 bases, with 16 bases between them. TCRdb re-analysed the reads in MiXCR, keeping a single row per CDR3 protein. Of some 940,000 distinct CDR3 sequences in the sample, about a third were seen once. The clonotype was recovered from a human donor in good health (CMV status not recorded). Some clones in this sample may be carry-over from other donors' samples. Sequenced material: cultured CD8+ T cells from PBMCs, taken from culture after CMV antigen stimulation. This sequence joins TRBV6-1 and TRBJ1-5; tentatively, D is TRBD1 (6 bases). DNA of the CDR3: TGTGCCAGCGCTGAACGGGACACCCGCAATCAGCCCCAGCATTTT. Amino acids: CASAERDTRNQPQHF.